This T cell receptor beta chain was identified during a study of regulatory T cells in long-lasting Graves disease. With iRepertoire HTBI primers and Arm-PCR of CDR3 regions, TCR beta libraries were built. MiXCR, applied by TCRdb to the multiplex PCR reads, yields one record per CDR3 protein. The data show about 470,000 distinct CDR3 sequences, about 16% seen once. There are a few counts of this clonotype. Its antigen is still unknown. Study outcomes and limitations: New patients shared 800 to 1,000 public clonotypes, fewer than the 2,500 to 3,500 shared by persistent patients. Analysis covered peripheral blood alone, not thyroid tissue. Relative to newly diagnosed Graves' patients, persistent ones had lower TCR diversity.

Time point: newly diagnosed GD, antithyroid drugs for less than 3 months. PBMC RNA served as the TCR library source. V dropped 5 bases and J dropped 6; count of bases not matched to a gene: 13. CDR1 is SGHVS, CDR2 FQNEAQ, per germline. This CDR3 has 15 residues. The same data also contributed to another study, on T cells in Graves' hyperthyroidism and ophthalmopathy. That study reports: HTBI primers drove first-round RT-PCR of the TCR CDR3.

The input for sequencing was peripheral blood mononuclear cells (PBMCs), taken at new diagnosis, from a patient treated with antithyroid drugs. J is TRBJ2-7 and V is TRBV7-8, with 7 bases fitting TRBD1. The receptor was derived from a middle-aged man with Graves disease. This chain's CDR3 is CASSHSDRDYIEQYF. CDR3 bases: TGTGCCAGCAGCCACTCCGACAGGGATTACATCGAGCAGTACTTC.